These 15 T cell receptor beta chains originate from one sample sequenced in a study of T-cell reconstitution after alpha-beta-depleted transplantation in children. Using unique molecular identifiers, the investigators prepared the TCRbeta library. TCRdb recomputed calls from the PCR reads with MiXCR, one row per CDR3 protein. The sample lists roughly 300,000 distinct CDR3 sequences, approximately 10% occurring once. The source material was peripheral blood, sampled 180 days after TCRalphabeta/CD19-depleted stem cell transplant. Every receptor here comes from a male patient under 10 years old who had a stem cell transplant for chronic granulomatous disease, so the T cells may come from the graft donor.

The sample holds many counts of this clonotype. The chain combines TRBV5-6 with TRBJ2-2; possibly TRBD2 for D (6 bases). Trimming shortened V by 1 base and J by 6 bases, and 7 bases separated the two germline ends. In germline, CDR1 is SGHDT, CDR2 YYEEEE. This CDR3 spans 13 amino acids. In DNA, the CDR3 is TGTGCCAGCAGCTTGAGCGGGCCCGGGGAGCTGTTTTTT. This encodes CASSLSGPGELFF.

In its sample, this clonotype was seen many times. The rearrangement uses TRBV7-8 and TRBJ2-1; the D gene is possibly TRBD2 (6 bases). CDR1 and CDR2 from the germline V gene are SGHVS and FQNEAQ. Trimming removed 5 bases from V and 9 bases from J, with 14 bases in between. The CDR3 is made up of 13 amino acids. The CDR3 bases are TGTGCCAGCAGCCCCCAGGGACTCCCTGAGCAGTTCTTC. Protein product: CASSPQGLPEQFF.

The sample holds many counts of this clonotype. The gene calls are TRBV5-1 and TRBJ2-1; D perhaps matches TRBD2 (6 bases). V was clipped by 4 bases and J by 9 bases, with 17 bases between them. The CDR3 covers 14 residues. The germline gives CDR1 SGHRS, CDR2 YFSETQ. The DNA for the CDR3 is TGCGCCAGCAGCATAACTAGCTCAATGGGTGAGCAGTTCTTC. The encoded protein is CASSITSSMGEQFF. The whole variable domain, remainder taken from reference TRBV5-1 and TRBJ2-1, is KAGVTQTPRYLIKTRGQQVTLSCSPISGHRSVSWYQQTPGQGLQFLFEYFSETQRNKGNFPGRFSGRQFSNSRSEMNVSTLELGDSALYLCASSITSSMGEQFFGPGTRLTVL.

At least ten counts were recorded for this clonotype. The chain uses TRBV12-3 or TRBV12-4 and TRBJ1-1, with 7 bases identical to TRBD1. J was trimmed by 4 bases and V by 6 bases; bases with no gene match: 5. The CDR3 contains 13 residues. CDR3 in DNA: TGTGCCAGCAGCACCGACAGGGCCACTGAAGCTTTCTTT. As protein: CASSTDRATEAFF.

This clonotype was counted many times. This chain links TRBV7-2 with TRBJ1-1; D not certain. V was trimmed by 5 bases and J by 5 bases, leaving 15 bases between them. This CDR3 is 14 amino acids long. Germline V CDR1 and CDR2: SGHTA, FQGNSA. CDR3 sequence reads: CASSPRGFGTEAFF. CDR3 nucleotide sequence: TGTGCCAGCAGCCCCAGAGGGTTCGGGACTGAAGCTTTCTTT. The full variable domain, its missing parts supplied by reference TRBV7-2 and TRBJ1-1, is GAGVSQSPSNKVTEKGKDVELRCDPISGHTALYWYRQSLGQGLEFLIYFQGNSAPDKSGLPSDRFSAERTGGSVSTLTIQRTQQEDSAVYLCASSPRGFGTEAFFGQGTRLTVV.

Many counts were recorded for this clonotype. This chain joins TRBV9 and TRBJ2-5; D possibly corresponds to TRBD1 (6 bases). Germline values: CDR1 SGDLS, CDR2 YYNGEE. V shed 6 bases and J shed 5 bases, with 17 bases lying between them. The CDR3 is 14 amino acids. CDR3 amino acids: CASTRTDIMETQYF. DNA of the CDR3: TGTGCCAGCACTCGGACAGATATCATGGAGACCCAGTACTTC.

This clonotype has ten or more counts. V is TRBV28 and J is TRBJ1-2; 7 bases map to TRBD1. The ends lost 4 bases at V and 9 bases at J; junction bases unmatched: 5. This CDR3 spans 12 amino acids. In germline, CDR1 is MDHEN, CDR2 SYDVKM. CDR3 loop: CASSWGQTSYTF. In nucleotides, the CDR3 is TGTGCCAGCAGTTGGGGACAGACAAGCTACACCTTC.

This clonotype occurred many times. V is TRBV7-8 and J is TRBJ2-1; the match to TRBD2 covers 8 bases. Germline loops: CDR1 SGHVS, CDR2 FQNEAQ. J gave up 10 bases and V 3 bases, and 11 bases lay outside the gene matches. The CDR3 sequence is 15 residues long. This CDR3 is CASSLAGGEGGEQFF. In nucleotides, the CDR3 is TGTGCCAGCAGCTTGGCGGGGGGTGAGGGGGGCGAGCAGTTCTTC. Full variable domain (remainder filled in from reference TRBV7-8 and TRBJ2-1): GAGVSQSPRYKVAKRGQDVALRCDPISGHVSLFWYQQALGQGPEFLTYFQNEAQLDKSGLPSDRFFAERPEGSVSTLKIQRTQQEDSAVYLCASSLAGGEGGEQFFGPGTRLTVL.

Many counts were recorded for this clonotype. The chain links TRBV4-2 to TRBJ2-5; D gene ambiguous. This CDR3 is 13 amino acids long. Germline V gene data show CDR1 as LGHNA and CDR2 as YNFKEQ. The V gene lost 0 bases and the J gene lost 5 bases, with 7 bases spanning the gap. CDR3 loop: CASSQEASETQYF. The CDR3 bases are TGTGCCAGCAGCCAAGAGGCCAGCGAGACCCAGTACTTC.

The sample holds many counts of this clonotype. The chain links TRBV7-6 to TRBJ2-1; 10 positions match TRBD2. CDR3 length equals 14 residues. CDR1 is SGHVS and CDR2 is FNYEAQ in the germline V gene. Trimming at V came to 5 bases and at J to 8 bases, leaving 6 bases not matched to a gene. The CDR3 sequence is CASSKSGRAHEQFF. CDR3 nucleotide sequence: TGTGCCAGCAGCAAAAGCGGGAGGGCCCATGAGCAGTTCTTC.

Details on this clonotype: This could be a read error, since a much larger clone is one nucleotide away. This chain's CDR3 is CASSSAQRETQFF. The CDR3 DNA reads TGTGCCAGCAGTTCTGCCCAACGGGAGACCCAGTTCTTC. The genes are TRBV12-3 or TRBV12-4 and TRBJ2-5, with TRBD2 as a possible D gene (6 bases). The end of the DNA is better explained by TRBJ2-1, so the J call may be wrong. CDR3 size: 13 residues.

This clonotype has only a few counts. The rearrangement joins TRBV5-4 to TRBJ2-5; no reliable D call. Germline lookup yields CDR1 SGHNT and CDR2 YYREEE (reference sequence). The V and J ends lost 0 bases and 2 bases respectively, with 8 bases between them. The CDR3 has 14 amino acids. This CDR3 reads CASSLAARQETQYF. The CDR3, as DNA: TGTGCCAGCAGCTTGGCGGCTAGGCAAGAGACCCAGTACTTC. The variable domain in full, completed from reference TRBV5-4 and TRBJ2-5, reads ETGVTQSPTHLIKTRGQQVTLRCSSQSGHNTVSWYQQALGQGPQFIFQYYREEENGRGNFPPRFSGLQFPNYSSELNVNALELDDSALYLCASSLAARQETQYFGPGTRLLVL.

V gene TRBV6-4 combines with J gene TRBJ2-1; TRBD2 is a possible D gene (5 bases). Germline V gene data show CDR1 as MRHNA and CDR2 as SNTAGT. Trimming removed 6 bases from V and 4 bases from J, with 40 bases in between. The CDR3 is 23 amino acids. CDR3 sequence reads: CASRPWLELVLGKVPPQYNEQFF. The CDR3 nucleotides are TGTGCCAGCAGGCCCTGGTTAGAATTGGTTCTCGGGAAGGTCCCCCCACAATACAATGAGCAGTTCTTC.

This clonotype was counted at least ten times. V is TRBV5-1 and J is TRBJ2-7, with 10 bases matching TRBD1. Unmatched junction bases numbered 7, after V lost 3 bases and J lost 4 bases. Germline-derived CDR1 and CDR2 are SGHRS and YFSETQ. The CDR3 is 15 residues long. CDR3 sequence: CASSSTGTGVYEQYF. CDR3 DNA sequence: TGCGCCAGCAGCTCAACCGGGACAGGGGTGTACGAGCAGTACTTC.

This clonotype was counted ten times or more. This chain uses TRBV7-9 with TRBJ2-3, with D perhaps matching TRBD1 (5 bases). Trimming left V 4 bases short and J 3 bases short, with 17 bases between. CDR1 and CDR2 (germline): SEHNR, FQNEAQ (reference sequence). This CDR3 has 16 amino acids. The CDR3 protein is CASSSRAVKGTDTQYF. In nucleotides, the CDR3 is TGTGCCAGCAGCTCCAGGGCCGTCAAGGGGACAGATACGCAGTATTTT.